A single sample is the source of the 18 T cell receptor beta chains below, sequenced in a study of circulating CD8 cells and anti-PD-1 response in melanoma. Live CD3+CD8+TCRalphabeta+ cells were sorted into four subsets by PD-1 and/or TIGIT. Using around 16 ng of total RNA, TCR libraries were made with the QIAseq Immune Repertoire TCR panel. MiXCR, applied by TCRdb to the reads, yields one record per CDR3 protein. The sample consists of 2,000 to 2,500 distinct CDR3 sequences, around 7.2% of them appearing once. Sequences were derived from CD8+ T cells from PBMCs, sampled at baseline or after one month of anti-PD-1 therapy (not recorded which). The source is a human donor with melanoma.

By sample fraction, this clonotype is medium-sized (0.01 to 0.1%). The chain links TRBV5-5 to TRBJ2-7; TRBD1 matches 10 bases. Germline CDR1 SGHKS, CDR2 YYEKEE (reference sequence). V lost 4 bases, J lost 3 bases, and 4 bases stayed unmatched. The CDR3 extends over 14 amino acids. DNA for the CDR3: TGTGCCAGCAGCCAACGGACAGGGGGCTACGAGCAGTACTTC. Translating it yields CASSQRTGGYEQYF.

By proportion, this clonotype is medium-sized. V usage is TRBV7-2 and J usage is TRBJ2-7; tentatively, D is TRBD1 (5 bases). Germline CDR1 SGHTA, CDR2 FQGNSA. The CDR3 is 15 amino acids. Trimming shortened V by 2 bases and J by 1 base, and 12 bases separated the two germline ends. CDR3 sequence (DNA): TGTGCCAGCAGCTTATTGTTGCAGGGATCCTACGAGCAGTACTTC. Amino acid sequence: CASSLLLQGSYEQYF.

As to this clonotype: A single base separates this from a much larger clone, so it may be a read error. CDR3 protein: CASSPWTGRNKERFF. The CDR3 bases are TGTGCCAGCAGTCCTTGGACAGGCCGCAACAAGGAGCGGTTCTTC. The chain has TRBV27 and TRBJ2-1; TRBD1 matches 7 bases. The CDR3 runs 15 residues. Germline V gene data show CDR1 as MNHEY and CDR2 as SMNVEV (reference sequence).

By share, this clonotype ranks as medium-sized. This sequence joins TRBV27 and TRBJ2-5, with D perhaps matching TRBD1 (5 bases). With 2 bases removed from V and 2 bases from J, the gap between germline ends came to 12 bases. The CDR3 is 15 amino acids. Germline V gene data show CDR1 as MNHEY and CDR2 as SMNVEV (reference sequence). This CDR3 is CASSLLGQGQETQYF. CDR3 sequence (DNA): TGTGCCAGCAGTTTACTTGGGCAGGGTCAAGAGACCCAGTACTTC.

This clonotype is categorized as medium-sized (0.01 to 0.1%). At one end, the junction sequence differs from germline, possibly due to a read error. The CDR3 reads CASSGGGPVYF. DNA for the CDR3: TGTGCCAGCAGCGGGGGCGGGCCCGTTTACTTC. The chain links TRBV11-2 to TRBJ2-1; D possibly corresponds to TRBD1 (6 bases). Germline V gives CDR1 SGHAT, CDR2 FQNNGV. This CDR3 is 11 amino acids long.

This clonotype is medium-sized in the sample. The chain links TRBV27 to TRBJ2-7; TRBD1 matches at 10 bases. The CDR3 has 13 amino acids. CDR1 is MNHEY and CDR2 is SMNVEV in the germline V gene (reference sequence). The V and J ends lost 5 bases and 4 bases, in that order; junction bases with no gene match: 2. The CDR3 loop is CASSPGQGYEQYF. CDR3 nucleotide sequence: TGTGCCAGCAGTCCGGGACAGGGGTACGAGCAGTACTTC.

This clonotype counts as medium-sized. This chain uses TRBV27 with TRBJ2-2, with 9 nucleotides matching TRBD2. J was trimmed by 6 bases and V by 6 bases; bases with no gene match: 8. Germline V gene data show CDR1 as MNHEY and CDR2 as SMNVEV (reference sequence). The CDR3 is 15 residues long. The CDR3 bases are TGTGCCAGCAGGCGGATGGCGGGAGGGGCCGGGGAGCTGTTTTTT. It codes for CASRRMAGGAGELFF.

This clonotype is categorized as medium-sized. The rearrangement uses TRBV28 and TRBJ2-7; maybe TRBD1 (6 bases). CDR1 MDHEN and CDR2 SYDVKM come from the germline V gene. There are 12 residues in the CDR3. The V end was cut by 3 bases, the J end by 7 bases, with 10 bases between. The CDR3 DNA sequence: TGTGCCAGCAGTTTTCCGGGGACAGAGCAGTACTTC. This gives the protein CASSFPGTEQYF.

Sample share makes this clonotype medium-sized. This sequence joins TRBV25-1 and TRBJ2-1, with D perhaps matching TRBD2 (6 bases). This CDR3 is built from 15 residues. Per germline, CDR1 MGHDK and CDR2 SYGVNS. The germline V and J ends were trimmed by 10 bases and 0 bases, with 16 bases remaining between them. The CDR3 sequence is CAISLPGSSYNEQFF. The CDR3 nucleotides are TGTGCCATTTCGCTCCCCGGGAGCTCCTACAATGAGCAGTTCTTC. Together with reference TRBV25-1 and TRBJ2-1, the CDR3 gives the full variable domain: EADIYQTPRYLVIGTGKKITLECSQTMGHDKMYWYQQDPGMELHLIHYSYGVNSTEKGDLSSESTVSRIRTEHFPLTLESARPSHTSQYLCAISLPGSSYNEQFFGPGTRLTVL.

With respect to this clonotype: A read error may explain this, as a much larger clone is one base away. The rearrangement uses TRBV5-4 and TRBJ2-7; D is unresolved. The CDR3 loop spans 15 amino acids. CDR1 and CDR2 from the germline V gene are SGHNT and YYREEE (reference sequence). The CDR3 reads CASSLDGIGSYERYF. The CDR3 DNA reads TGTGCCAGCAGCTTGGATGGGATAGGCTCCTACGAGCGGTACTTC.

V is TRBV25-1 and J is TRBJ2-7, with D perhaps TRBD1 (5 bases). The germline V gene has CDR1 MGHDK and CDR2 SYGVNS. This CDR3 has 13 amino acids. V was pared by 8 bases and J by 5 bases, with 16 bases between. In DNA form, the CDR3 reads TGTGCCAGCTGTCCCGGCTGGGGCGACGAGCAGTACTTC. Translated, it gives CASCPGWGDEQYF.

This clonotype ranks as medium-sized. V is TRBV19 and J is TRBJ1-2, with 7 positions matching TRBD1. Germline V lookup: CDR1 LNHDA, CDR2 SQIVND (reference sequence). The trim removed 3 bases at V and 4 bases at J, leaving 11 bases unmatched. The CDR3 is 16 amino acids. For the CDR3, the DNA is TGTGCCAGTAGTATTCCAAGCCGGGACAGTCCCTATGGCTACACCTTC. Residues: CASSIPSRDSPYGYTF.

Notes on this clonotype: This may come from a read error, since a much larger clone is one base off. The gene calls are TRBV27 and TRBJ1-4, with 7 nucleotides matching TRBD1. The CDR3 spans 15 residues. Looked up from germline, CDR1 is MNHEY and CDR2 is SMNVEV (reference sequence). Germline trimming cut 6 bases from V and 4 bases from J; bases unmatched to any gene: 8. The CDR3 here is CASSCRDSLNEKLFF. The CDR3 nucleotides read TGTGCCAGCAGCTGCCGGGACAGCCTTAATGAAAAACTGTTTTTT.

This sequence joins TRBV28 and TRBJ1-4; TRBD1 matches 7 bases. Germline assignment: CDR1 MDHEN and CDR2 SYDVKM. This CDR3 contains 13 residues. Trimming took 7 bases from V and 4 from J; bases not matched to a gene: 3. For the CDR3, the DNA is TGTGCCAGCACGACAGGGATTAATGAAAAACTGTTTTTT. Amino acids: CASTTGINEKLFF.

This clonotype qualifies as medium-sized. The chain combines TRBV28 with TRBJ1-1; 7 bases match TRBD1. There are 15 residues in the CDR3. V dropped 2 bases and J dropped 4; count of bases not matched to a gene: 7. Germline-derived CDR1 and CDR2 are MDHEN and SYDVKM. The CDR3 is CASSLDREWGTEAFF. The DNA of the CDR3 is TGTGCCAGCAGTTTAGACAGGGAATGGGGCACTGAAGCTTTCTTT.

By its share, this clonotype is medium-sized. The rearrangement joins TRBV20-1 to TRBJ2-1; TRBD1 matches 8 bases. Germline V CDR1 and CDR2: DFQATT, SNEGSKA (reference sequence). The CDR3 spans 14 residues. Trimming took 6 bases from V and 2 from J; bases not matched to a gene: 6. This chain's CDR3 is CSATTGQAYNEQFF. In nucleotides, the CDR3 is TGCAGTGCGACCACGGGACAGGCCTACAATGAGCAGTTCTTC.

This clonotype is classed as medium-sized. The V and J genes are TRBV7-6 and TRBJ2-3; TRBD2 agrees at 11 bases. This CDR3 has 20 residues. The V segment lost 1 base and the J segment 6 bases; nucleotides outside the gene matches: 18. CDR1 is SGHVS, CDR2 FNYEAQ, per germline. The CDR3, as DNA: TGTGCCAGCAGCTTAGACCTAGGGACTAGCGGCGGAACCCCGAGGGATACGCAGTATTTT. Protein: CASSLDLGTSGGTPRDTQYF.

This chain uses TRBV19 with TRBJ1-1; D might be TRBD1 (5 bases). The CDR3 consists of 14 residues. The V gene's germline CDR1 is LNHDA and CDR2 SQIVND (reference sequence). V lost 1 base and J 5 bases, leaving 11 bases between the germline ends. The DNA of the CDR3 is TGTGCCAGTAGTATAGTGGGGCCGCCGACTGAAGCTTTCTTT. Encoded protein: CASSIVGPPTEAFF.